Reported below is one T cell receptor beta chain. The CDR3 is 15 amino acids. V lost 4 bases and J lost 8, with 17 bases in between. Germline CDR1 reads SGHAT; CDR2 reads FQNNGV. In the original analysis: Amplification from reference gene primers served as the basis for estimated nucleated cell counts. Sequencing was performed with immunoSEQ multiplex PCR; in TCRdb, only in-frame clones are kept and a portion is missing. V and J calls and clone size are given by that table; D and trimming were obtained from the DNA. Here the sample spans fewer than 300,000 clones, approximately 91% being singletons. The sample is drawn from a study of blood T cell repertoires in COVID-19. At the level of the study: Samples of COVID-19 (acute and convalescent) were obtained from the United States, Italy and Spain. PBMCs, B-cell-depleted T cells, or T cells were the source of the cDNA or gDNA that made up the material.

While infection was still active, Seattle patients were enrolled and then followed longitudinally. The chain recombines TRBV11-2 with TRBJ1-4; weak D call: TRBD1 (6 bases). This receptor was obtained from a woman in her thirties with COVID-19, enrolled during active disease. The source material was peripheral blood. The CDR3 loop is CASSSGRGAGEKLFF. CDR3 sequence (DNA): TGTGCCAGCAGCTCCGGACGGGGGGCAGGGGAAAAACTGTTTTTT.